This paragraph covers one T cell receptor (beta chain) sequence. The record originates from a study of blood T cell repertoires in COVID-19. Study information: T cells, B-cell-depleted T cells, or PBMCs provided the cDNA or gDNA that served as material.

Seattle enrolled patients during active infection and tracked them longitudinally. Data came from immunoSEQ multiplex PCR; TCRdb stores just in-frame clones and leaves some out. The sample holds around 270,000 clones, roughly four fifths seen once. The sequence was collected from a person aged 70 to 85 with COVID-19, enrolled during active disease. The sample was peripheral blood.

The CDR3 bases are TGTGCCAGAAAGACCCGCCTAGCGGGGGGTACGCAGTATTTT. This gives the protein CARKTRLAGGTQYF. The V gene is TRBV27, the J gene TRBJ2-3; 11 positions agree with TRBD2. V trimming: 9 bases; J trimming: 8 bases; junction bases outside the gene matches: 10. The length of the CDR3 is 14 residues. CDR1 and CDR2 from the germline V gene are MNHEY and SMNVEV (reference sequence).